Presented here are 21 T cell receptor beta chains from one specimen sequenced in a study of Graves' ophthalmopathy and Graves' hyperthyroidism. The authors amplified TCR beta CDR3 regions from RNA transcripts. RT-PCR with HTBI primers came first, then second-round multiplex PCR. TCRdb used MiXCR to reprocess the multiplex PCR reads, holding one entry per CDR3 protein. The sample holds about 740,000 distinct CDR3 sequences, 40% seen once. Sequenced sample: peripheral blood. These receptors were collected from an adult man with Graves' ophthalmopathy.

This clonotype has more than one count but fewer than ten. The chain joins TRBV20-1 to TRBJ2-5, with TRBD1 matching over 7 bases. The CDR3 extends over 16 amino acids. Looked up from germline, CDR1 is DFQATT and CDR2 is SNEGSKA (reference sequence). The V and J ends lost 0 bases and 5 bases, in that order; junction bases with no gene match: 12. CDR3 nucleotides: TGCAGTGCTAGAGATCTAATGGACAGGTCTGTGGAGACCCAGTACTTC. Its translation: CSARDLMDRSVETQYF.

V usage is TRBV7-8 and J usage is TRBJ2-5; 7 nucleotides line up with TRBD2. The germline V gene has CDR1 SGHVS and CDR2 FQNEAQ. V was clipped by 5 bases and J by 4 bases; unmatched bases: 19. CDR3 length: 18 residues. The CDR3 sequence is CASSPPPLASLEGETQYF. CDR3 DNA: TGTGCCAGCAGCCCTCCCCCACTAGCGTCCTTAGAGGGAGAGACCCAGTACTTC.

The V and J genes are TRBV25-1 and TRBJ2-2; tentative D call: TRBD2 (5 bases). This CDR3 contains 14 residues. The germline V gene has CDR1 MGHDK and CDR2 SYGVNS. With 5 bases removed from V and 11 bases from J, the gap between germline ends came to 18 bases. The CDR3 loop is CASSFPGSSDELFF. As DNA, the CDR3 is TGTGCCAGCAGTTTCCCGGGGTCTTCGGACGAGCTGTTTTTT.

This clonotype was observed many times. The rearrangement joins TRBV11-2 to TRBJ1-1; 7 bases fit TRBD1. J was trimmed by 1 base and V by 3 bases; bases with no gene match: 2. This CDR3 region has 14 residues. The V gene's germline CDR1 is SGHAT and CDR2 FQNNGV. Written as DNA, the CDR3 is TGTGCCAGCAGCTTGGGACAGCGGAACACTGAAGCTTTCTTT. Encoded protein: CASSLGQRNTEAFF. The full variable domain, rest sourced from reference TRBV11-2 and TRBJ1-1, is EAGVAQSPRYKIIEKRQSVAFWCNPISGHATLYWYQQILGQGPKLLIQFQNNGVVDDSQLPKDRFSAERLKGVDSTLKIQPAKLEDSAVYLCASSLGQRNTEAFFGQGTRLTVV.

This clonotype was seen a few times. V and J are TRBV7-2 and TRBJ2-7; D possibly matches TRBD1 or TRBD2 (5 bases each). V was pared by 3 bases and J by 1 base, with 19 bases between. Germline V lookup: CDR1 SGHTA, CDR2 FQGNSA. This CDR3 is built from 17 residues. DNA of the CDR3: TGTGCCAGCAGCTTTCTGCATTCCGGGACGGGGTCCTACGAGCAGTACTTC. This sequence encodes CASSFLHSGTGSYEQYF.

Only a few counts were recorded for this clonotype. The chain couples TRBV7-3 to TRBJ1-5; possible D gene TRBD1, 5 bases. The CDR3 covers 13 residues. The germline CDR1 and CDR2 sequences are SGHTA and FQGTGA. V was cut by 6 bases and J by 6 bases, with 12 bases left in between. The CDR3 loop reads CASSSGGSQPQHF. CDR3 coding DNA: TGTGCCAGCAGTTCTGGGGGAAGTCAGCCCCAGCATTTT.

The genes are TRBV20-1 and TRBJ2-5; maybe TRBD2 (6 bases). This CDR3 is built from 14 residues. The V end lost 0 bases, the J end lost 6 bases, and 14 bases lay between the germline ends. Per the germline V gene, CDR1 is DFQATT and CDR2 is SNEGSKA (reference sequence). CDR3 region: CSARDGGSIKTQYF. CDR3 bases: TGCAGTGCTAGAGATGGAGGGAGTATCAAGACCCAGTACTTC.

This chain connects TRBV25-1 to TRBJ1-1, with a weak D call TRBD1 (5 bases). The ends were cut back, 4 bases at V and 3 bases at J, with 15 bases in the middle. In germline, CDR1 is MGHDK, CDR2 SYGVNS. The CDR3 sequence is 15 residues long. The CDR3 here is CASSASGKLDTEAFF. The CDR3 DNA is TGTGCCAGCAGTGCGTCAGGGAAGCTAGACACTGAAGCTTTCTTT.

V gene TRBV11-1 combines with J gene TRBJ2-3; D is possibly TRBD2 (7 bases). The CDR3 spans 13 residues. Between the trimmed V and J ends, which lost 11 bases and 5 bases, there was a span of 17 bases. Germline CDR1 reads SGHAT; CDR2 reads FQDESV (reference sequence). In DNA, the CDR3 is TGTGCCTCACTCGGGGGGCGCATAGATACGCAGTATTTT. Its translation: CASLGGRIDTQYF. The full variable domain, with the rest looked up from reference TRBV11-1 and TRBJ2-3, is EAEVAQSPRYKITEKSQAVAFWCDPISGHATLYWYRQILGQGPELLVQFQDESVVDDSQLPKDRFSAERLKGVDSTLKIQPAELGDSAMYLCASLGGRIDTQYFGPGTRLTVL.

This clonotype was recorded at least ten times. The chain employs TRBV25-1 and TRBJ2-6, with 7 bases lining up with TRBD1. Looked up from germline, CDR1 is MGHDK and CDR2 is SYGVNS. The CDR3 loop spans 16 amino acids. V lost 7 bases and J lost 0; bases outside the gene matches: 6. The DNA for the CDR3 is TGTGCCAGCACACCCGGACAGGCCTCTGGGGCCAACGTCCTGACTTTC. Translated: CASTPGQASGANVLTF.

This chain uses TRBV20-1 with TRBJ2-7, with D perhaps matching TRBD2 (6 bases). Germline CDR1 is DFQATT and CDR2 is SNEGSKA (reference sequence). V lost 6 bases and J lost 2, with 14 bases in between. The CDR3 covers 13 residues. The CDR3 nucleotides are TGCAGTGCCGAGACTAGGGGTCCCTACGAGCAGTACTTC. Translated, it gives CSAETRGPYEQYF.

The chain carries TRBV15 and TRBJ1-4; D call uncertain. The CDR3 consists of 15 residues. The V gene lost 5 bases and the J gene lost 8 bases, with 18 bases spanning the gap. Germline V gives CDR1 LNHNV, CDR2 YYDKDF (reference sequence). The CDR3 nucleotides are TGTGCCACCAGCGAACGGAGCCGGGGAAAAGAAAAACTGTTTTTT. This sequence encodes CATSERSRGKEKLFF. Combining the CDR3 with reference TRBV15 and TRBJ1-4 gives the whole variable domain DAMVIQNPRYQVTQFGKPVTLSCSQTLNHNVMYWYQQKSSQAPKLLFHYYDKDFNNEADTPDNFQSRRPNTSFCFLDIRSPGLGDTAMYLCATSERSRGKEKLFFGSGTQLSVL.

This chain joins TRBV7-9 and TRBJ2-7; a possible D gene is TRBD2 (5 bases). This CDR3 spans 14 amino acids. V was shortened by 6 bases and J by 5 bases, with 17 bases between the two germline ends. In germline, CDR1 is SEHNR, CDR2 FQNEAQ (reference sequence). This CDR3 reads CASSWAEAGHEQYF. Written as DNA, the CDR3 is TGTGCCAGCAGTTGGGCGGAGGCAGGCCACGAGCAGTACTTC.

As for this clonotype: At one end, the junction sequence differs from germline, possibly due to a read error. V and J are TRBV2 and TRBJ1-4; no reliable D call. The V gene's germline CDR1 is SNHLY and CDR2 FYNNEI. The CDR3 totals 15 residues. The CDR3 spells CASSLGFRLNEELFF. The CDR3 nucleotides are TGTGCCAGCAGTTTAGGTTTCAGACTAAATGAAGAACTGTTTTTT.

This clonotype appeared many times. The CDR3 spells CASSRDRNNQPQHF. The CDR3 bases are TGTGCCAGTAGCCGGGACAGAAACAATCAGCCCCAGCATTTT. This chain connects TRBV19 to TRBJ1-5, with TRBD1 matching over 7 bases. Trimming at V came to 6 bases and at J to 3 bases, leaving 5 bases not matched to a gene. The CDR3 is 14 amino acids. CDR1 is LNHDA, CDR2 SQIVND, per germline (reference sequence).

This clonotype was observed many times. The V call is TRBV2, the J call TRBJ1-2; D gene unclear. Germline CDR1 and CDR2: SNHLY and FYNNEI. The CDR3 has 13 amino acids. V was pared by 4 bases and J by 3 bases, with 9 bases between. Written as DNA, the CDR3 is TGTGCCAGCAGTGGGGCAGTTTACTATGGCTACACCTTC. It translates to CASSGAVYYGYTF. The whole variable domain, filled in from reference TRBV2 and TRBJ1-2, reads EPEVTQTPSHQVTQMGQEVILRCVPISNHLYFYWYRQILGQKVEFLVSFYNNEISEKSEIFDDQFSVERPDGSNFTLKIRSTKLEDSAMYFCASSGAVYYGYTFGSGTRLTVV.

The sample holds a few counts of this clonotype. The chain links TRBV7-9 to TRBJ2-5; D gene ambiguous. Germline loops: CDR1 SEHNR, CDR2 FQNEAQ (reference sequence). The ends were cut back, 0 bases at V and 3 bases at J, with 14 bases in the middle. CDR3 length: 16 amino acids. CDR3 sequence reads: CASSLAGGPRKETQYF. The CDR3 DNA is TGTGCCAGCAGCTTAGCGGGCGGACCGAGAAAAGAGACCCAGTACTTC.

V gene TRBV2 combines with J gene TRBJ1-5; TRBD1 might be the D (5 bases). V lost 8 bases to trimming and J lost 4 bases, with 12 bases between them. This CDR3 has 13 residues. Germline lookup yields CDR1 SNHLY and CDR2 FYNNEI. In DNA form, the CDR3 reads TGTGCCAGCGAGGGACCGTCAAATCAGCCCCAGCATTTT. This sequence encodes CASEGPSNQPQHF.

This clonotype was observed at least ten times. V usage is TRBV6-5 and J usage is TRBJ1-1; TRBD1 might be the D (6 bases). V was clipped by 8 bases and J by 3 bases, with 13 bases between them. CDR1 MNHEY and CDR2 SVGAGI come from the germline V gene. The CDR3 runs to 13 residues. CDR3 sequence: CASRKGGDTEAFF. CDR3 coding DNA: TGTGCCAGCCGAAAAGGGGGTGACACTGAAGCTTTCTTT.

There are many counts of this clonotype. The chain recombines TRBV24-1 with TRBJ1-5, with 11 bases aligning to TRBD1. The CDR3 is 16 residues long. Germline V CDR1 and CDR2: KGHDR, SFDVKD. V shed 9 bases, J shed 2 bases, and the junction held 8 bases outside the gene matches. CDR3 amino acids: CATGPGQGVGNQPQHF. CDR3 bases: TGTGCCACCGGACCGGGACAGGGGGTGGGCAATCAGCCCCAGCATTTT.

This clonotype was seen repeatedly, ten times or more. The CDR3 sequence is CAIKDGVTYEQYF. Here the CDR3 DNA reads TGTGCCATCAAGGACGGAGTAACCTACGAGCAGTACTTC. The V gene is TRBV10-3, the J gene TRBJ2-7; the D is unclear. This CDR3 is 13 amino acids long. The V end lost 7 bases, the J end lost 2 bases, and 12 bases lay between the germline ends. Germline values: CDR1 ENHRY, CDR2 SYGVKD.